One and the same sample provided the 16 T cell receptor beta chains below, sequenced in a study of shared clonotypes between healthy human individuals. Generated by immunoSEQ multiplex PCR, the TCRdb table keeps only in-frame clones and is missing some. The data hold more than 850,000 clones, with more than 75% observed a single time. The sample taken for sequencing was memory CD4+ T cells from PBMCs. Documented subset: CD45RA-negative fraction. Receptors originate from a man younger than 35 in good health. Some clones in this sample may be carry-over from other donors' samples.

The V gene is TRBV2, the J gene TRBJ2-7; tentatively, D is TRBD1 (6 bases). Between the trimmed V and J ends, which lost 8 bases and 3 bases, there was a span of 11 bases. CDR1 is SNHLY, CDR2 FYNNEI, per germline. The CDR3 is made up of 12 amino acids. The CDR3 loop reads CASHTGIYEQYF. In DNA, the CDR3 is TGTGCCAGCCATACAGGGATCTACGAGCAGTACTTC.

The chain joins TRBV6-1 to TRBJ2-1, with 7 bases aligning to TRBD1. Germline V gene sequence: CDR1 MNHNS, CDR2 SASEGT. Germline trimming cut 4 bases from V and 2 bases from J; bases unmatched to any gene: 5. The CDR3 length is 15 residues. CDR3 DNA: TGTGCCAGCAGTGCCTGGGGGACAGCCTACAATGAGCAGTTCTTC. Protein: CASSAWGTAYNEQFF.

The chain employs TRBV10-3 and TRBJ2-2, with 9 bases identical to TRBD2. With V trimmed by 6 bases and J by 7 bases, 12 bases remained unmatched. Germline values: CDR1 ENHRY, CDR2 SYGVKD. The CDR3 covers 16 residues. CDR3 residues: CAIRRRREGRDGELFF. DNA of the CDR3: TGTGCCATCAGGAGAAGGCGGGAGGGCCGGGACGGGGAGCTGTTTTTT.

The chain is built from TRBV7-2 and TRBJ2-1; D is undetermined. Trimming pared 5 bases from V and 6 bases from J, leaving 11 bases between. The CDR3 totals 13 residues. Germline CDR1 reads SGHTA; CDR2 reads FQGNSA. The CDR3 loop is CASSNRVGNEQFF. DNA for the CDR3: TGTGCCAGCAGCAATCGGGTTGGCAATGAGCAGTTCTTC. Combining the CDR3 with reference TRBV7-2 and TRBJ2-1 gives the whole variable domain GAGVSQSPSNKVTEKGKDVELRCDPISGHTALYWYRQSLGQGLEFLIYFQGNSAPDKSGLPSDRFSAERTGGSVSTLTIQRTQQEDSAVYLCASSNRVGNEQFFGPGTRLTVL.

This clone was observed a few times. This chain uses TRBV18 with TRBJ1-1; a weak D match, TRBD1 (6 bases). The CDR3 covers 14 residues. Per germline, CDR1 KGHSH and CDR2 LQKENI. The V and J ends lost 5 bases and 4 bases respectively, with 14 bases between them. For the CDR3, the DNA is TGTGCCAGCTCATCGTTACAGGGTAGCACTGAAGCTTTCTTT. It yields the protein CASSSLQGSTEAFF.

This chain joins TRBV28 and TRBJ2-5; no clear D. There are 15 residues in the CDR3. Trimming pared 1 base from V and 5 bases from J, leaving 14 bases between. In germline, CDR1 is MDHEN, CDR2 SYDVKM. Here the CDR3 reads CASSLSGTGWETQYF. The CDR3 nucleotides read TGTGCCAGCAGTTTATCAGGCACCGGGTGGGAGACCCAGTACTTC.

This chain joins TRBV5-6 and TRBJ2-3, with TRBD1 matching 7 bases. J gave up 1 base and V 0 bases, and 5 bases lay outside the gene matches. This CDR3 spans 16 amino acids. Germline V lookup: CDR1 SGHDT, CDR2 YYEEEE. The CDR3 region is CASSLAGGQRTDTQYF. CDR3 sequence (DNA): TGTGCCAGCAGCTTGGCAGGGGGACAGCGCACAGATACGCAGTATTTT. Filled out from reference TRBV5-6 and TRBJ2-3, the complete variable domain reads DAGVTQSPTHLIKTRGQQVTLRCSPKSGHDTVSWYQQALGQGPQFIFQYYEEEERQRGNFPDRFSGHQFPNYSSELNVNALLLGDSALYLCASSLAGGQRTDTQYFGPGTRLTVL.

This clone showed up just a few times. The CDR3 reads CASSPRLAPGQETQYF. In DNA form, the CDR3 reads TGTGCCAGCAGCCCGAGACTAGCTCCGGGTCAAGAGACCCAGTACTTC. This chain uses TRBV11-2 with TRBJ2-5; 7 bases map to TRBD2. From germline, CDR1 is SGHAT and CDR2 FQNNGV. This CDR3 contains 16 residues. The J segment lost 2 bases and the V segment lost 5 bases, leaving 11 bases of the junction unmatched. Using reference TRBV11-2 and TRBJ2-5 for the parts outside the CDR3, the full variable domain is EAGVAQSPRYKIIEKRQSVAFWCNPISGHATLYWYQQILGQGPKLLIQFQNNGVVDDSQLPKDRFSAERLKGVDSTLKIQPAKLEDSAVYLCASSPRLAPGQETQYFGPGTRLLVL.

This rearrangement joins TRBV2 to TRBJ2-6; D is unresolved. CDR1 SNHLY and CDR2 FYNNEI come from the germline V gene. The CDR3 runs to 14 residues. V dropped 3 bases and J dropped 0 bases, with 3 bases sitting between them. CDR3 in DNA: TGTGCCAGCAGTGAGAGCTCTGGGGCCAACGTCCTGACTTTC. Encoded protein: CASSESSGANVLTF.

The CDR3 region is CASSLAGGILRTDTQYF. CDR3 in DNA: TGTGCCAGCAGTTTGGCAGGCGGGATCCTTCGCACAGATACGCAGTATTTT. The chain combines TRBV28 with TRBJ2-3, with D possibly being TRBD2 (6 bases). Germline V CDR1 and CDR2: MDHEN, SYDVKM. The CDR3 spans 17 residues. The ends were cut back, 3 bases at V and 1 base at J, with 17 bases in the middle.

This CDR3 is CASSLRVAYTDTQYF. In nucleotides, the CDR3 is TGTGCCAGCAGTTTAAGAGTAGCATACACAGATACGCAGTATTTT. The chain recombines TRBV28 with TRBJ2-3; D remains ambiguous. The germline CDR1 and CDR2 sequences are MDHEN and SYDVKM. The CDR3 is made up of 15 amino acids. The germline V and J ends were trimmed by 2 bases and 2 bases, with 11 bases remaining between them.

This rearrangement joins TRBV6-1 to TRBJ2-2, with TRBD1 matching over 8 bases. The CDR3 runs 15 residues. CDR1 and CDR2 (germline): MNHNS, SASEGT. The junction had 1 base not matched to a gene; V was cut back by 4 bases and J by 0 bases. CDR3 region: CASSGQGTNTGELFF. The CDR3 bases are TGTGCCAGCAGTGGACAGGGGACGAACACCGGGGAGCTGTTTTTT.

J is TRBJ2-7 and V is TRBV19; D could derive from TRBD1 or TRBD2 (5 bases each). Germline CDR1 reads LNHDA; CDR2 reads SQIVND (reference sequence). Trimming left V 8 bases short and J 4 bases short, with 21 bases between. The CDR3 is 15 residues long. In nucleotides, the CDR3 is TGTGCCAGTGCGCTAGAGGGGAGTTCCCCTTACGAGCAGTACTTC. This encodes CASALEGSSPYEQYF.

The chain couples TRBV19 to TRBJ2-7; TRBD1 matches at 8 bases. Germline V lookup: CDR1 LNHDA, CDR2 SQIVND (reference sequence). The CDR3 loop spans 15 amino acids. V trimming: 9 bases; J trimming: 0 bases; junction bases outside the gene matches: 10. The CDR3 protein is CASQSRTGTSYEQYF. The CDR3 coding sequence is TGTGCCAGCCAATCTCGGACAGGGACCTCCTACGAGCAGTACTTC. The full variable domain, with the rest looked up from reference TRBV19 and TRBJ2-7, is DGGITQSPKYLFRKEGQNVTLSCEQNLNHDAMYWYRQDPGQGLRLIYYSQIVNDFQKGDIAEGYSVSREKKESFPLTVTSAQKNPTAFYLCASQSRTGTSYEQYFGPGTRLTVT.

V and J are TRBV27 and TRBJ1-2, with 11 bases aligning to TRBD1. V lost 6 bases to trimming and J lost 4 bases; unmatched junction nucleotides: 10. CDR1 is MNHEY and CDR2 is SMNVEV in the germline V gene (reference sequence). There are 16 residues in the CDR3. In DNA, the CDR3 is TGTGCCAGCAGCCCCCTCTTAGGACAGGGGGCCTATGGCTACACCTTC. Translated, it gives CASSPLLGQGAYGYTF.

The chain couples TRBV6-1 to TRBJ2-1, with TRBD1 as a possible D gene (5 bases). The V end was cut by 1 base, the J end by 9 bases, with 10 bases between. The CDR3 is made up of 13 amino acids. Germline CDR1 reads MNHNS; CDR2 reads SASEGT. CDR3 DNA: TGTGCCAGCAGTGAAGAATCAAGGGGTGAGCAGTTCTTC. Translating gives CASSEESRGEQFF.